The next 7 T cell receptor beta chains were all read from a single sample in a study of cytomegalovirus exposure and HLA in healthy donors. The PCR made use of 60 Vbeta and 13 Jbeta primers. Measured with immunoSEQ multiplex PCR; TCRdb has only the in-frame clones, and not every one. Recorded for this sample: about 140,000 clones. The specimen was PBMCs. These receptors were obtained from a woman aged 18-29 years in good health and CMV-seronegative.

The chain combines TRBV7-9 with TRBJ2-5, with 9 positions matching TRBD1. Germline assignment: CDR1 SEHNR and CDR2 FQNEAQ (reference sequence). This CDR3 has 16 residues. V dropped 2 bases and J dropped 4; count of bases not matched to a gene: 8. CDR3 sequence reads: CASSLRTGGLGETQYF. The DNA of the CDR3 is TGTGCCAGCAGCTTAAGAACAGGGGGCCTCGGAGAGACCCAGTACTTC.

The chain links TRBV5-6 to TRBJ2-1; maybe TRBD1 (5 bases). The CDR3 is made up of 14 amino acids. V lost 0 bases, J lost 12 bases, and 16 bases lay in between. CDR1 and CDR2 from the germline V gene are SGHDT and YYEEEE. In DNA form, the CDR3 reads TGTGCCAGCAGCTTGGGCGACAGTAGGTCTAGGCAGTTCTTC. Translated: CASSLGDSRSRQFF.

This chain links TRBV5-6 with TRBJ2-1; no firm D call. Germline CDR1 reads SGHDT; CDR2 reads YYEEEE. This CDR3 contains 13 residues. Trimming removed 4 bases from V and 8 bases from J, with 13 bases in between. The CDR3 nucleotides read TGTGCCAGCAGCGCCGCCCCAGTGCATGAGCAGTTCTTC. Residues: CASSAAPVHEQFF. Complete variable domain (other parts from reference TRBV5-6 and TRBJ2-1): DAGVTQSPTHLIKTRGQQVTLRCSPKSGHDTVSWYQQALGQGPQFIFQYYEEEERQRGNFPDRFSGHQFPNYSSELNVNALLLGDSALYLCASSAAPVHEQFFGPGTRLTVL.

The chain joins TRBV23-1 to TRBJ2-3; TRBD1 aligns across 9 bases. TRBV23-1 is known as an ORF, though its function is uncertain. CDR3 size: 17 residues. Unmatched junction bases numbered 10, after V lost 2 bases and J lost 4 bases. The CDR3: CASSQSYRGQGADTQYF. DNA for the CDR3: TGCGCCAGCAGTCAAAGTTACAGGGGGCAGGGCGCAGATACGCAGTATTTT.

The V and J genes are TRBV7-9 and TRBJ1-1, with D possibly being TRBD1 (5 bases). The V end was cut by 1 base, the J end by 0 bases, with 9 bases between. Germline values: CDR1 SEHNR, CDR2 FQNEAQ (reference sequence). The CDR3 contains 15 residues. The CDR3 protein is CASSLVGAMNTEAFF. The CDR3 DNA reads as TGTGCCAGCAGCTTAGTAGGGGCGATGAACACTGAAGCTTTCTTT.

This rearrangement joins TRBV7-2 to TRBJ1-1, with a weak D call TRBD1 (6 bases). Germline loops: CDR1 SGHTA, CDR2 FQGNSA. The germline V and J ends were trimmed by 5 bases and 0 bases, with 16 bases remaining between them. This CDR3 region has 16 residues. CDR3 DNA: TGTGCCAGCAGCCCTAACCTCCGGACAGTGAACACTGAAGCTTTCTTT. Its translation: CASSPNLRTVNTEAFF.

The J gene is TRBJ1-2, the V gene TRBV10-3; TRBD1 matches at 10 bases. The CDR3 has 13 amino acids. CDR1 ENHRY and CDR2 SYGVKD come from the germline V gene. After removal of 6 bases from V and 5 bases from J, the junction contained 3 bases not matched to a gene. CDR3 nucleotides: TGTGCCATCAGCTCGGGACAGGGGTATGGCTACACCTTC. Its translation is CAISSGQGYGYTF.